This entry lists 7 T cell receptor beta chains sequenced from one sample in a study of cytomegalovirus exposure and HLA in healthy donors. Both 60 Vbeta primers and 13 Jbeta primers went into the PCR. The assay was immunoSEQ multiplex PCR, and TCRdb's table has in-frame clones only and misses some. The table lists about 110,000 clones, 76% of them singletons. Specimen: PBMCs. These receptor sequences come from a woman in her forties or fifties in good health and CMV-seropositive.

The J gene is TRBJ2-1, the V gene TRBV10-3; 11 bases agree with TRBD2. The CDR3 loop spans 15 amino acids. V lost 5 bases to trimming and J lost 4 bases; unmatched junction nucleotides: 4. Germline CDR1 and CDR2: ENHRY and SYGVKD. The CDR3 sequence is CAISTSGGAYNEQFF. In nucleotides, the CDR3 is TGTGCCATCAGTACTAGCGGGGGAGCGTACAATGAGCAGTTCTTC.

The chain links TRBV4-1 to TRBJ2-5; TRBD1 agrees at 9 bases. CDR3 length: 15 amino acids. The V gene end was trimmed by 0 bases and the J gene end by 2 bases; junction bases not matched to a gene: 1. Germline CDR1 is MGHRA and CDR2 is YSYEKL. This CDR3 is CASSQEDRGQETQYF. The CDR3 DNA reads TGCGCCAGCAGCCAAGAAGACAGGGGGCAAGAGACCCAGTACTTC.

The sample holds one count of this clone. The chain's CDR3 is CASSIAGLGYEQYF. The DNA of the CDR3 is TGTGCCAGTAGTATAGCGGGACTAGGCTACGAGCAGTACTTC. The genes are TRBV19 and TRBJ2-7, with 8 positions matching TRBD2. Germline V CDR1 and CDR2: LNHDA, SQIVND (reference sequence). Trimming took 1 base from V and 3 from J; bases not matched to a gene: 2. The CDR3 totals 14 residues.

The chain employs TRBV7-9 and TRBJ2-7, with D perhaps TRBD1 (6 bases). From germline, CDR1 is SEHNR and CDR2 FQNEAQ (reference sequence). V was shortened by 5 bases and J by 2 bases, with 13 bases between the two germline ends. The CDR3 contains 14 residues. CDR3 sequence (DNA): TGTGCCAGCAGCCAACCGGGACAACCCTACGAGCAGTACTTC. As protein: CASSQPGQPYEQYF.

The chain has TRBV5-1 and TRBJ2-5, with 11 bases aligning to TRBD1. The J call may be mistaken, given a closer DNA end match to TRBJ2-7. Germline CDR1 is SGHRS and CDR2 is YFSETQ. CDR3 length: 18 residues. CDR3 residues: CASSASSWDRGGSYEQYF. The CDR3 nucleotides are TGCGCCAGCAGCGCATCAAGTTGGGACAGGGGGGGGTCCTACGAGCAGTACTTC.

The V and J genes are TRBV14 and TRBJ2-2, with D uncertain. V lost 4 bases and J 0 bases, leaving 12 bases between the germline ends. The CDR3 consists of 16 residues. CDR1 is SGHDN, CDR2 FVKESK, per germline. The CDR3 DNA reads TGTGCCAGCAGCCGCCCAACGCCTACGAACACCGGGGAGCTGTTTTTT. Amino acid sequence: CASSRPTPTNTGELFF.

The rearrangement joins TRBV4-3 to TRBJ2-3; weak D call: TRBD2 (6 bases). CDR1 and CDR2 (germline): LGHNA, YSLEER. The V end was cut by 4 bases, the J end by 3 bases, with 17 bases between. The CDR3 extends over 16 amino acids. CDR3 nucleotides: TGCGCCAGCAGCCCCGCTCTCGGGGGAACTACAGATACGCAGTATTTT. Protein sequence: CASSPALGGTTDTQYF.